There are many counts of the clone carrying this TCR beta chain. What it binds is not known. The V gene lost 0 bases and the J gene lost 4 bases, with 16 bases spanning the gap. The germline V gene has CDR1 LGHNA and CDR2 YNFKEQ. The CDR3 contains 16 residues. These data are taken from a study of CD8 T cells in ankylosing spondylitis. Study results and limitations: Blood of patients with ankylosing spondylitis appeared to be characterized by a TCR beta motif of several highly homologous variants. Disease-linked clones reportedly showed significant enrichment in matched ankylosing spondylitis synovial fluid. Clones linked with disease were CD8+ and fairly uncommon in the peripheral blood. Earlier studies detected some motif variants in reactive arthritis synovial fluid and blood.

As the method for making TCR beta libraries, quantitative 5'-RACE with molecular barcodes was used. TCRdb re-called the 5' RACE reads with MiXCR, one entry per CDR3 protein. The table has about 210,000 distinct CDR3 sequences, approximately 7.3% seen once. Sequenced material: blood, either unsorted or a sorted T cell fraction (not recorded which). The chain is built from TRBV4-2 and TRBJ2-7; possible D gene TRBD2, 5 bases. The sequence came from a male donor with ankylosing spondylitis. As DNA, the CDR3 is TGTGCCAGCAGCCAAGATAGTGAGGGTTTGGCGTACGAGCAGTACTTC. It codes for CASSQDSEGLAYEQYF.